The TCR beta chain under discussion was sequenced for a study of early stage breast cancer tumors. As regards this clone: Its antigen is not known.

The germline CDR1 and CDR2 sequences are MNHNS and SASEGT. This CDR3 has 14 residues. The J segment lost 4 bases and the V segment lost 4 bases, leaving 6 bases of the junction unmatched. About 17-50 mg of tumor tissue was diced per sample. Each sample had two DNA replicates, roughly 0.5 ug blood or roughly 1.4 ug tissue. Generated by immunoSEQ multiplex PCR, the TCRdb table keeps only in-frame clones and is missing some. The table lists 5,000 to 5,500 clones, 55% to 75% of them singletons. Study results and limitations: Tumors had approximately 2.5-fold higher T cell density than normal breast.

The receptor comes from a person in their 60s with breast cancer. Sequencing input: breast tumor tissue. The V gene is TRBV6-1, the J gene TRBJ2-5; 7 nucleotides match TRBD2. The CDR3 protein is CASSVPTSRETQYF. The CDR3 nucleotides are TGTGCCAGCAGTGTTCCGACTAGCCGAGAGACCCAGTACTTC.